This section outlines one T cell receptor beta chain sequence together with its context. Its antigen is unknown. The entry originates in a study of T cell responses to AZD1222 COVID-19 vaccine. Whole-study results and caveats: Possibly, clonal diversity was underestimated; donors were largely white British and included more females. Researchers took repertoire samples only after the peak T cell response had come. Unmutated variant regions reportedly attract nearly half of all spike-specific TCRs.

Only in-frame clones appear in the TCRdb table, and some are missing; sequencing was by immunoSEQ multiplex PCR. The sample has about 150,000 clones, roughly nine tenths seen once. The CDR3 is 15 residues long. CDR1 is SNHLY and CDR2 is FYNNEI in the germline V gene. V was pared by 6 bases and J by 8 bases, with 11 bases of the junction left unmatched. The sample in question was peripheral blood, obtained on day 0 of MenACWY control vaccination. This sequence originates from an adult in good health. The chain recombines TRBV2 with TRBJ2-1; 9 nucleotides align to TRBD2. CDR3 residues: CASRETGTSNDEQFF. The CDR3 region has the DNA TGTGCCAGCAGGGAAACCGGGACTAGCAACGATGAGCAGTTCTTC. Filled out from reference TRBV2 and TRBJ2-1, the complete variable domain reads EPEVTQTPSHQVTQMGQEVILRCVPISNHLYFYWYRQILGQKVEFLVSFYNNEISEKSEIFDDQFSVERPDGSNFTLKIRSTKLEDSAMYFCASRETGTSNDEQFFGPGTRLTVL.